Following are 23 T cell receptor beta chains from one sample sequenced in a study of blood T cell repertoires in COVID-19. Profiling relied on immunoSEQ multiplex PCR, and the TCRdb table lists in-frame clones only, not all of them. The table has 200,000 to 250,000 clones, approximately 82% seen once. The material sequenced was peripheral blood. These receptors came from a woman of 80 years or more with acute or convalescent COVID-19.

V gene TRBV6-4 combines with J gene TRBJ1-2; D gene ambiguous. Per germline, CDR1 MRHNA and CDR2 SNTAGT. CDR3 length equals 15 residues. V gave up 4 bases and J gave up 6 bases, with 18 bases separating them. The CDR3 region is CASSVESASSNGYTF. The CDR3 coding sequence is TGTGCCAGCAGTGTGGAGTCAGCCTCATCGAATGGCTACACCTTC.

V and J are TRBV6-6 and TRBJ1-5; the match to TRBD1 covers 7 bases. This CDR3 has 16 residues. The germline V gene encodes CDR1 MNHNY and CDR2 SVGAGI (reference sequence). V gave up 4 bases and J gave up 5 bases; unmatched junction bases: 11. CDR3 sequence reads: CASSSSQGYRDQPQHF. The CDR3 coding sequence is TGTGCCAGCAGTTCCTCACAGGGGTATAGGGATCAGCCCCAGCATTTT.

The chain is built from TRBV18 and TRBJ2-4; 9 bases line up with TRBD1. This CDR3 spans 15 amino acids. The V segment lost 0 bases and the J segment 7 bases; nucleotides outside the gene matches: 4. The germline V gene encodes CDR1 KGHSH and CDR2 LQKENI. The CDR3 region is CASSPPGTGINIQYF. DNA of the CDR3: TGTGCCAGCTCACCACCCGGGACAGGGATCAACATTCAGTACTTC.

CDR3 region: CASSLDRNDNQPQHF. The CDR3 DNA follows: TGTGCCAGCAGCTTGGACAGGAACGATAATCAGCCCCAGCATTTT. The V and J genes are TRBV5-6 and TRBJ1-5; D may be TRBD1 (5 bases). V dropped 0 bases and J dropped 4 bases, with 11 bases sitting between them. This CDR3 contains 15 residues. The germline V gene has CDR1 SGHDT and CDR2 YYEEEE.

This rearrangement joins TRBV2 to TRBJ2-7; D perhaps matches TRBD2 (5 bases). This CDR3 has 15 residues. CDR1 and CDR2 from the germline V gene are SNHLY and FYNNEI. With 0 bases removed from V and 0 bases from J, the gap between germline ends came to 9 bases. The CDR3 bases are TGTGCCAGCAGTGAAGCGCGACTAACCTCCTACGAGCAGTACTTC. Encoded protein: CASSEARLTSYEQYF.

The sample holds a few counts of this clone. The chain recombines TRBV18 with TRBJ2-1; 8 nucleotides line up with TRBD1. This CDR3 has 17 residues. V was pared by 5 bases and J by 3 bases, with 12 bases of the junction left unmatched. In germline, CDR1 is KGHSH, CDR2 LQKENI. The chain's CDR3 is CASSRSPGQAIYNEQFF. The DNA for the CDR3 is TGTGCCAGCTCAAGGAGTCCGGGACAGGCGATCTACAATGAGCAGTTCTTC.

This clone is a singleton in its sample. The chain uses TRBV6-5 and TRBJ1-3, with 7 bases fitting TRBD1. V lost 8 bases to trimming and J lost 0 bases; unmatched junction nucleotides: 4. This CDR3 comprises 14 residues. Germline values: CDR1 MNHEY, CDR2 SVGAGI. CDR3 nucleotide sequence: TGTGCCAGCTGGGGACAGCACTCTGGAAACACCATATATTTT. Translating gives CASWGQHSGNTIYF.

This clone occurred a few times. The chain recombines TRBV20-1 with TRBJ1-5; 7 bases map to TRBD1. The junction had 5 bases not matched to a gene; V was cut back by 1 base and J by 14 bases. The CDR3 is 11 amino acids. CDR1 and CDR2 (germline): DFQATT, SNEGSKA (reference sequence). CDR3 loop: CSARGRGLKHF. The CDR3 nucleotides read TGCAGTGCTAGAGGAAGGGGGCTTAAGCATTTT.

The chain uses TRBV4-2 and TRBJ2-3, with 13 positions matching TRBD2. The V segment lost 0 bases and the J segment 0 bases; nucleotides outside the gene matches: 15. The CDR3 length is 22 residues. CDR1 and CDR2 (germline): LGHNA, YNFKEQ. The CDR3 here is CASSQDPEGGLAGTDSTDTQYF. Here the CDR3 DNA reads TGTGCCAGCAGCCAAGACCCGGAGGGGGGACTAGCGGGGACCGACAGCACAGATACGCAGTATTTT.

The V call is TRBV19, the J call TRBJ2-1; a possible D gene is TRBD1 (5 bases). In germline, CDR1 is LNHDA, CDR2 SQIVND (reference sequence). V lost 4 bases to trimming and J lost 1 base, with 8 bases between them. The CDR3 length is 14 residues. The CDR3 loop reads CASSRQGSYNEQFF. The DNA for the CDR3 is TGTGCCAGTAGTAGGCAGGGTTCCTACAATGAGCAGTTCTTC. Variable domain in full (rest from reference TRBV19 and TRBJ2-1): DGGITQSPKYLFRKEGQNVTLSCEQNLNHDAMYWYRQDPGQGLRLIYYSQIVNDFQKGDIAEGYSVSREKKESFPLTVTSAQKNPTAFYLCASSRQGSYNEQFFGPGTRLTVL.

The V call is TRBV2, the J call TRBJ2-4; D is perhaps TRBD1 (6 bases). Germline V gene lookup returns CDR1 SNHLY and CDR2 FYNNEI. This CDR3 has 15 amino acids. V was trimmed by 6 bases and J by 1 base, leaving 13 bases between them. For the CDR3, the DNA is TGTGCCAGCAGACCACAGGGTCGGGCCAAAAACATTCAGTACTTC. Translating gives CASRPQGRAKNIQYF. Full variable domain (missing parts from reference TRBV2 and TRBJ2-4): EPEVTQTPSHQVTQMGQEVILRCVPISNHLYFYWYRQILGQKVEFLVSFYNNEISEKSEIFDDQFSVERPDGSNFTLKIRSTKLEDSAMYFCASRPQGRAKNIQYFGAGTRLSVL.

The V gene is TRBV11-3, the J gene TRBJ2-3; 13 nucleotides align to TRBD2. The CDR3 sequence is 16 residues long. Unmatched junction bases numbered 2, after V lost 4 bases and J lost 1 base. Germline V CDR1 and CDR2: SGHNT, YENEEA. The CDR3 nucleotides read TGTGCCAGCAGCTCTGGGACTAGCGGGGGCACAGATACGCAGTATTTT. Translation gives CASSSGTSGGTDTQYF.

This chain links TRBV6-6 with TRBJ1-5, with 7 positions matching TRBD1. The length of the CDR3 is 15 residues. Germline V gene sequence: CDR1 MNHNY, CDR2 SVGAGI (reference sequence). V trimming: 5 bases; J trimming: 7 bases; junction bases outside the gene matches: 11. The CDR3 nucleotides are TGTGCCAGCAGTACCCTAGGGGGCGCGGGCCAGCCCCAGCATTTT. It specifies CASSTLGGAGQPQHF.

This chain joins TRBV11-2 and TRBJ1-1; D is uncertain. Germline V gives CDR1 SGHAT, CDR2 FQNNGV. CDR3 length: 15 residues. The V and J ends lost 1 base and 1 base respectively, with 10 bases between them. Written as DNA, the CDR3 is TGTGCCAGCAGCTTAGGGGAGCGGGGGAACACTGAAGCTTTCTTT. Translating it yields CASSLGERGNTEAFF.

As for this clone: Lacking the conserved final phenylalanine or tryptophan, this CDR3 likely reflects a read error. No DNA is shown, since the ends of the CDR3 on it are uncertain; the CDR3 is the one TCRdb lists. The chain is built from TRBV5-4 and TRBJ1-2; TRBD1 is the table's D call, not checked against the DNA. The CDR3 is 15 residues long, ends included. Germline V gives CDR1 SGHNT, CDR2 YYREEE (reference sequence). The CDR3 reads CASSLASGQGMSVWY.

The genes are TRBV9 and TRBJ2-3, with 8 nucleotides matching TRBD1. Trimming cost V 2 bases and J 6 bases; bases outside gene matches: 8. Germline V gene data show CDR1 as SGDLS and CDR2 as YYNGEE. The CDR3 runs to 15 residues. CDR3 DNA: TGTGCCAGCAGCGTGGACAGGGAGAATTTGGATACGCAGTATTTT. Translating it yields CASSVDRENLDTQYF.

The chain recombines TRBV20-1 with TRBJ1-2; D ambiguous. In germline, CDR1 is DFQATT, CDR2 SNEGSKA (reference sequence). This CDR3 comprises 16 residues. Deletions cut 3 bases from V and 2 bases from J, with 19 bases between. This CDR3 reads CSASPIGASTNYGYTF. The DNA of the CDR3 is TGCAGTGCTAGTCCTATTGGAGCTAGTACCAACTATGGCTACACCTTC.

V and J are TRBV7-8 and TRBJ1-1, with 8 bases that match TRBD1. The ends lost 4 bases at V and 4 bases at J; junction bases unmatched: 2. Per germline, CDR1 SGHVS and CDR2 FQNEAQ. The length of the CDR3 is 13 residues. CDR3 sequence (DNA): TGTGCCAGCAGCTCAGGGGGCATCACTGAAGCTTTCTTT. It translates to CASSSGGITEAFF.

CDR3: CASSLLAGGITGELFF. The CDR3 DNA reads TGTGCCAGCAGTTTGCTAGCGGGGGGAATCACCGGGGAGCTGTTTTTT. The chain recombines TRBV2 with TRBJ2-2, with TRBD2 matching 11 bases. Germline V gene sequence: CDR1 SNHLY, CDR2 FYNNEI. V trimming: 5 bases; J trimming: 4 bases; junction bases outside the gene matches: 6. This CDR3 is built from 16 residues.

This chain links TRBV4-2 with TRBJ1-1; D is uncertain. The ends were cut back, 3 bases at V and 6 bases at J, with 14 bases in the middle. This CDR3 has 14 amino acids. Germline V gene lookup returns CDR1 LGHNA and CDR2 YNFKEQ. The CDR3 spells CASSHLSGLSEAFF. The CDR3 region has the DNA TGTGCCAGCAGCCACCTATCGGGGTTGTCTGAAGCTTTCTTT.

The chain's CDR3 is CASSGVDGQGTEAFF. The DNA of the CDR3 is TGTGCCAGCAGTGGCGTAGACGGACAGGGGACTGAAGCTTTCTTT. The chain carries TRBV25-1 and TRBJ1-1, with TRBD1 identical over 9 bases. From germline, CDR1 is MGHDK and CDR2 SYGVNS. The CDR3 consists of 15 residues. The J segment lost 5 bases and the V segment lost 4 bases, leaving 8 bases of the junction unmatched.

The chain has TRBV6-5 and TRBJ1-6; tentative D call: TRBD1 (5 bases). Germline CDR1 and CDR2: MNHEY and SVGAGI. There are 13 residues in the CDR3. The V end was cut by 2 bases, the J end by 6 bases, with 5 bases between. The CDR3 DNA is TGTGCCAGCAGTTACGGGGCTAATTCACCCCTCCACTTT. Translating gives CASSYGANSPLHF.

This chain uses TRBV19 with TRBJ1-4; D might be TRBD1 (5 bases). This CDR3 has 15 amino acids. CDR1 and CDR2 (germline): LNHDA, SQIVND (reference sequence). V was cut by 5 bases and J by 7 bases, with 17 bases left in between. CDR3 nucleotides: TGTGCCAGTAGTTCGCGGCAGGGAATGGTTGAAAAACTGTTTTTT. This encodes CASSSRQGMVEKLFF.